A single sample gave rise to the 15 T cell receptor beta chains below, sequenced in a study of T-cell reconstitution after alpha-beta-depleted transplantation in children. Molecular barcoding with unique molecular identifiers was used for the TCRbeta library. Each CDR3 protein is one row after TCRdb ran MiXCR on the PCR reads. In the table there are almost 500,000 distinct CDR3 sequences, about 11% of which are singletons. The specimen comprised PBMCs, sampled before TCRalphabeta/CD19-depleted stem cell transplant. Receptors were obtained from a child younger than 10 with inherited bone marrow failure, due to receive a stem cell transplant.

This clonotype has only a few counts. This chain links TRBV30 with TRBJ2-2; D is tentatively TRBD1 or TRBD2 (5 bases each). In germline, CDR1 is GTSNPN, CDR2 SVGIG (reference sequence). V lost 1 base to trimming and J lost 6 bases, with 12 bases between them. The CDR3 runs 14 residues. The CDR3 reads CAWSGGFLSGELFF. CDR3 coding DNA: TGTGCCTGGAGTGGGGGGTTCCTATCCGGGGAGCTGTTTTTT.

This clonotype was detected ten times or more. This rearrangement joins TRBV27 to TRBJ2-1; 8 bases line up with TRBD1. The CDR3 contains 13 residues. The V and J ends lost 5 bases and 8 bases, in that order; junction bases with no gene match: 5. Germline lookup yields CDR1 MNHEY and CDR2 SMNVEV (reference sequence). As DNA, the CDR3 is TGTGCCAGCAGTCCTCGGACAGGGCATGAGCAGTTCTTC. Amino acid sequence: CASSPRTGHEQFF.

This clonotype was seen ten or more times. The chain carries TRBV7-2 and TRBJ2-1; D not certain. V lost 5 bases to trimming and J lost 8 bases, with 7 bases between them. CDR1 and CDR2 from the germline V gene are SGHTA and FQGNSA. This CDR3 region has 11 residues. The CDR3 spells CASSTLYEQFF. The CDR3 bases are TGTGCCAGCAGCACTCTCTATGAGCAGTTCTTC.

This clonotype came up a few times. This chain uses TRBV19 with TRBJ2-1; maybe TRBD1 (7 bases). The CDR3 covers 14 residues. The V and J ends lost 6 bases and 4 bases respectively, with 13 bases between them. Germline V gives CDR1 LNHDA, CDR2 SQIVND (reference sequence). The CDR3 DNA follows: TGTGCCAGTAGAATGTCAGGGGGGTACAATGAGCAGTTCTTC. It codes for CASRMSGGYNEQFF.

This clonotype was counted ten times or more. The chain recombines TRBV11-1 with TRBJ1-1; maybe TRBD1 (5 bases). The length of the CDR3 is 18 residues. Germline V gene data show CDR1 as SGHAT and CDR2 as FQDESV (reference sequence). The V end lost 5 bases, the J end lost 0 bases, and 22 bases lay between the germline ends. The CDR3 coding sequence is TGTGCCAGCAGCACCCGGGCAGGGCGGCATTTCATGAACACTGAAGCTTTCTTT. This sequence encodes CASSTRAGRHFMNTEAFF.

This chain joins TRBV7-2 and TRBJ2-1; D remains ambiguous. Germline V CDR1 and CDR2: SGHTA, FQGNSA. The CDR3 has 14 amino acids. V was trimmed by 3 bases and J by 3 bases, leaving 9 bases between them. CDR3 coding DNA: TGTGCCAGCAGCTTCTCGCGACGCTACAATGAGCAGTTCTTC. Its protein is CASSFSRRYNEQFF.

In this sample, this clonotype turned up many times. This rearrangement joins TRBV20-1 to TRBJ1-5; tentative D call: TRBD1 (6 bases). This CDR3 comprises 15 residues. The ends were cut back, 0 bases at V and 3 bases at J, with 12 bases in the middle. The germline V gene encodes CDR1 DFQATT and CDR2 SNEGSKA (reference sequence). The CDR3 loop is CSARDIRDINQPQHF. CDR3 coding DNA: TGCAGTGCTAGAGACATAAGGGACATCAATCAGCCCCAGCATTTT.

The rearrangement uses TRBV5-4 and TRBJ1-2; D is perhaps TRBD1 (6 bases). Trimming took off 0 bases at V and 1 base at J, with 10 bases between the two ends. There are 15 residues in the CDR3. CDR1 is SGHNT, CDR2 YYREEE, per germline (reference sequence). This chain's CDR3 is CASSLGRTVNYGYTF. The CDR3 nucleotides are TGTGCCAGCAGCTTGGGCAGGACAGTTAACTATGGCTACACCTTC.

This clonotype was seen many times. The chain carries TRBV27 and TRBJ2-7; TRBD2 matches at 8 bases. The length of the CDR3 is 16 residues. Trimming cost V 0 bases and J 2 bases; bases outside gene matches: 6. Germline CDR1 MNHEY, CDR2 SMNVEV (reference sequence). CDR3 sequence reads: CASSLSTQLAAYEQYF. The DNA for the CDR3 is TGTGCCAGCAGTTTATCGACCCAACTAGCGGCCTACGAGCAGTACTTC.

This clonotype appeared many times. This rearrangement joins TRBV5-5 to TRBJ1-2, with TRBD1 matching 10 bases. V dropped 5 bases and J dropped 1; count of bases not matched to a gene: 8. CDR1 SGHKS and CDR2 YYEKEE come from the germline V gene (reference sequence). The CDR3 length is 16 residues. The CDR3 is CASSYRDRGYNYGYTF. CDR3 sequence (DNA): TGTGCCAGCAGTTACCGGGACAGGGGTTATAACTATGGCTACACCTTC.

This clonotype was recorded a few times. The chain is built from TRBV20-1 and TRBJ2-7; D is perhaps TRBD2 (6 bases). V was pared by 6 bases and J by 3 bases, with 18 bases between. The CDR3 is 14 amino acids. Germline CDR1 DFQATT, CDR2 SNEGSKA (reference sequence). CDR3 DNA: TGCAGTGCCGGACAAGGCGGGATCAGCTACGAGCAGTACTTC. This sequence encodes CSAGQGGISYEQYF.

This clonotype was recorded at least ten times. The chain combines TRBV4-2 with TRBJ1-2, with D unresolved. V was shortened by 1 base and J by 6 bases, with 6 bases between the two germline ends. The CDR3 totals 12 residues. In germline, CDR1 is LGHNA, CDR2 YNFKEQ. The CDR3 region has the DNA TGTGCCAGCAGCCAAGTGGCAGATGGCTACACCTTC. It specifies CASSQVADGYTF.

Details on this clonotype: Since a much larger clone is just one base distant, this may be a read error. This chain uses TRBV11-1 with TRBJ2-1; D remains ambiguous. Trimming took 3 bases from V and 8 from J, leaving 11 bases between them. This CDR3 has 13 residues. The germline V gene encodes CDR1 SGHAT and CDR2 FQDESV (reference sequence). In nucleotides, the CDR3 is TGTGCCAGCAGCTTGGTACAGAACCATGAGCAGTTCTTC. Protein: CASSLVQNHEQFF. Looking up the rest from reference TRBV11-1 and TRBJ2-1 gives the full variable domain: EAEVAQSPRYKITEKSQAVAFWCDPISGHATLYWYRQILGQGPELLVQFQDESVVDDSQLPKDRFSAERLKGVDSTLKIQPAELGDSAMYLCASSLVQNHEQFFGPGTRLTVL.

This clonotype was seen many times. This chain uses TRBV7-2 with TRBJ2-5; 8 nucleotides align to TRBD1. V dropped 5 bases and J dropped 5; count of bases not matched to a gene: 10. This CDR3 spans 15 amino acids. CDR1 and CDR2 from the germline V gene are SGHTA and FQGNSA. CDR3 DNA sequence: TGTGCCAGCAGCATACGGACAGGGTCAGGGGAGACCCAGTACTTC. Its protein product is CASSIRTGSGETQYF. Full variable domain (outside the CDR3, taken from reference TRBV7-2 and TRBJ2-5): GAGVSQSPSNKVTEKGKDVELRCDPISGHTALYWYRQSLGQGLEFLIYFQGNSAPDKSGLPSDRFSAERTGGSVSTLTIQRTQQEDSAVYLCASSIRTGSGETQYFGPGTRLLVL.

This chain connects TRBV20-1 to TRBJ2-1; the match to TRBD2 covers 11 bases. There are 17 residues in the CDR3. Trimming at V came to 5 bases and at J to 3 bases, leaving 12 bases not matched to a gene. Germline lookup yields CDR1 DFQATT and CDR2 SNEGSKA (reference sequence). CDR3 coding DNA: TGCAGTGCTCAGAATCCTATGACTAGCGGGATCTACAATGAGCAGTTCTTC. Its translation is CSAQNPMTSGIYNEQFF.